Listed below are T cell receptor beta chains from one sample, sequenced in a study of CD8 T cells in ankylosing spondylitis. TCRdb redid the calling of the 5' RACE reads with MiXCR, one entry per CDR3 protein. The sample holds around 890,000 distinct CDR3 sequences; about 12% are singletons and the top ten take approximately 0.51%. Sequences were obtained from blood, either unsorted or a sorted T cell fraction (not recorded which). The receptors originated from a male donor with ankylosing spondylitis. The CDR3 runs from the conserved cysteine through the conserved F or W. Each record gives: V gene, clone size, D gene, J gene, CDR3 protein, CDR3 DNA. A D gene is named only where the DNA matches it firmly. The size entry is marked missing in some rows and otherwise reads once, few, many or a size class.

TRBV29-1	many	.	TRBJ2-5	CSVVRDGYQETQYF	TGCAGCGTTGTTAGGGACGGCTACCAAGAGACCCAGTACTTC
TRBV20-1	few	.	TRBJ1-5	CSARVSVQGFNQPQHF	TGCAGTGCTAGAGTTTCCGTACAGGGATTCAATCAGCCCCAGCATTTT
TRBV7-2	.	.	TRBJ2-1	CASSSEPTIREQFF	TGTGCCAGCAGCTCCGAGCCTACTATCCGTGAGCAGTTCTTC
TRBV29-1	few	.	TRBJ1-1	CSVLTGGNTEAFF	TGCAGCGTCCTAACGGGGGGGAACACTGAAGCTTTCTTT
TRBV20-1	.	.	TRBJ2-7	CSALTITGTYEQYF	TGCAGTGCCTTAACTATTACAGGGACCTACGAGCAGTACTTC
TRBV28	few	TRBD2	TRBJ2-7	CASTLAGGQYEQYF	TGTGCCAGCACCTTAGCGGGAGGGCAGTACGAGCAGTACTTC
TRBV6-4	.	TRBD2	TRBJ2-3	CASSDGLADTQYF	TGTGCCAGCAGTGACGGACTAGCTGATACGCAGTATTTT
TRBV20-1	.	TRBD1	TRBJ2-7	CSAGDRADEQYF	TGCAGTGCTGGAGACAGGGCCGACGAGCAGTACTTC
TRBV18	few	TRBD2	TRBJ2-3	CASSPNLAGITDTQYF	TGTGCCAGCTCACCAAACCTAGCGGGGATCACAGATACGCAGTATTTT
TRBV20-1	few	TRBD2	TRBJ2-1	CSAREILAGYNEQFF	TGCAGTGCTAGAGAAATTCTAGCGGGATACAATGAGCAGTTCTTC
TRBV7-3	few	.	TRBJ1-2	CASSPGWRGGGNYGYTF	TGTGCCAGCAGCCCCGGGTGGCGTGGGGGCGGAAACTATGGCTACACCTTC
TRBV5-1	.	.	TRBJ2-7	CASSLGQPTVYEQYF	TGCGCCAGCAGCTTGGGGCAGCCGACAGTCTACGAGCAGTACTTC
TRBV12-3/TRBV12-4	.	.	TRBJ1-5	CASTPVAGSNQPQHF	TGTGCCAGCACCCCAGTGGCAGGTAGCAATCAGCCCCAGCATTTT
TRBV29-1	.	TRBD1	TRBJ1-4	CSVAGGAEKLFF	TGCAGCGTTGCAGGGGGCGCGGAAAAACTGTTTTTT
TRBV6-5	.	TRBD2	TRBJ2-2	CASSYLMRAGNTGELFF	TGTGCCAGCAGTTACCTAATGCGAGCGGGAAACACCGGGGAGCTGTTTTTT
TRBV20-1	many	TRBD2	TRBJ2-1	CSAPRLAGSEQFF	TGCAGTGCTCCTAGACTAGCGGGAAGTGAGCAGTTCTTC
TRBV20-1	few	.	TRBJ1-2	CSAFGLTNYGYTF	TGCAGTGCCTTCGGACTTACCAACTATGGCTACACCTTC
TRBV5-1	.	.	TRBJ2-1	CASSWGPHNEQFF	TGCGCCAGCAGCTGGGGACCTCACAATGAGCAGTTCTTC
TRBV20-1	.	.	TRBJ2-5	CSARVYARETQYF	TGCAGTGCTAGAGTGTATGCACGAGAGACCCAGTACTTC
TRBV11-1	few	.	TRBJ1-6	CASSLYSSPLHF	TGTGCCAGCAGCTTATACAGTTCACCCCTCCACTTT
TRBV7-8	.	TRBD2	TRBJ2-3	CASSPRTRTSTDTQYF	TGTGCCAGCAGCCCTCGGACTAGAACTAGCACAGATACGCAGTATTTT
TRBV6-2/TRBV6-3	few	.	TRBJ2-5	CASSYAAETQYF	TGTGCCAGCAGTTATGCCGCTGAGACCCAGTACTTC
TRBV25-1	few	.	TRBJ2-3	CASRDDLFSSTDTQYF	TGTGCCAGCCGGGACGACCTATTTTCTAGCACAGATACGCAGTATTTT
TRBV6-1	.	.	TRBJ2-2	CASSERRLNTGELFF	TGTGCCAGCAGCGAGAGGCGGTTGAACACCGGGGAGCTGTTTTTT
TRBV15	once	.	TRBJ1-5	CATSRGGSSNQPQHF	TGTGCCACCAGCAGAGGCGGATCTAGCAATCAGCCCCAGCATTTT
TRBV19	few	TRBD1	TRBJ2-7	CASRSGTGHYEQYF	TGTGCCAGTAGAAGTGGGACAGGGCACTACGAGCAGTACTTC
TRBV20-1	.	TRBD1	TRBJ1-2	CSVYQVDRLHYGYTF	TGCAGTGTTTACCAGGTGGACAGGCTTCACTATGGCTACACCTTC